The sequence of this T cell receptor (beta chain) was determined in a study of control samples from healthy donors and cancer patients. The CDR3 length is 15 residues. Trimming removed 0 bases from V and 2 bases from J, with 11 bases in between. Germline CDR1 and CDR2: MNHEY and SVGAGI. Using immunoSEQ multiplex PCR, the repertoire was profiled, and TCRdb retains in-frame clones only, with some absent. The sample yields approximately 170,000 clones, roughly 90% seen once. The chain uses TRBV6-5 and TRBJ2-7; possible D gene TRBD1, 5 bases. The receptor's source is a woman under 40 in good health. The sequencing input was blood. CDR3 region: CASSYSRQSTYEQYF. CDR3 in DNA: TGTGCCAGCAGTTACTCGAGACAGTCAACCTACGAGCAGTACTTC.